Sequencing of this T cell receptor beta chain was carried out in a study of Graves' ophthalmopathy and Graves' hyperthyroidism. This clonotype was seen ten or more times. Antigen: not known. Overall study findings and caveats: The model flagged ophthalmopathy progression at more than 60% sensitivity and 72.22% specificity.

Patients newly diagnosed with hyperthyroidism, under 2 months' duration, were aged 18 to 65, the study reports. RNA transcripts were the source from which TCR beta CDR3 regions were amplified. HTBI primers were used in a first-round RT-PCR, which preceded a second-round multiplex PCR. TCRdb reprocessed the multiplex PCR reads via MiXCR and lists one record per CDR3 protein. The sample carries a few hundred thousand distinct CDR3 sequences, just over 15% recorded once. Source material: peripheral blood. This clonotype originated in a woman aged 18 to 35 with stable Graves' hyperthyroidism.

CDR3 DNA sequence: TGTGCCAGCAGCCCCGACAGGGTGGTGACTGAAGCTTTCTTT. This encodes CASSPDRVVTEAFF. V and J are TRBV7-9 and TRBJ1-1; 7 nucleotides match TRBD1. This CDR3 spans 14 amino acids. J lost 5 bases, V lost 5 bases, and 8 bases had no gene match. From germline, CDR1 is SEHNR and CDR2 FQNEAQ (reference sequence).